Sequencing of this T cell receptor beta chain was carried out in a study of T cells in Graves' hyperthyroidism and ophthalmopathy. Lactation, pregnancy, other autoimmune disease or uncontrolled infection excluded patients. Orbital computed tomography and thyroid ultrasound, together with serum TRAb and thyroxine and clinical symptoms, were used for diagnoses. There were TCR beta CDR3 regions amplified from RNA transcripts. RT-PCR in the first round (using the HTBI primer set) targeted the TCR CDR3. MiXCR, applied by TCRdb to the multiplex PCR reads, yields one record per CDR3 protein. The table lists roughly 500,000 distinct CDR3 sequences, about 45% of them singletons. Study results and limitations: Model predictions of ophthalmopathy came a median around 6.5 months before onset. Also found in blood were most expanded thyroid clonotypes above 0.001.

Between the trimmed V and J ends, which lost 5 bases and 0 bases, there was a span of 14 bases. The length of the CDR3 is 16 residues. Germline V gene lookup returns CDR1 SEHNR and CDR2 FQNEAQ (reference sequence). Notes on this clonotype: Antigen specificity is unknown.

Material: peripheral blood or thyroid tissue (not recorded which). The rearrangement joins TRBV7-9 to TRBJ1-3; TRBD1 is a possible D gene (6 bases). The receptor comes from an adult woman with Graves' disease, either hyperthyroidism or ophthalmopathy (not recorded which). Written as DNA, the CDR3 is TGTGCCAGCAGCCAAACGACAGGACTCTCTGGAAACACCATATATTTT. Translating it yields CASSQTTGLSGNTIYF.